Given below is one T cell receptor beta chain in context. Its antigen is unknown. The method was immunoSEQ multiplex PCR; TCRdb's version includes in-frame clones alone and lacks a portion of them. The table lists some 93,000 clones, approximately 92% of them singletons. Each and every patient relapsed after autologous stem cell transplantation, and patients got differing brentuximab vedotin exposure. Progressive disease, partial response or complete response was each patient's best response. This specimen comes from a study of PD-1 blockade in classical Hodgkin lymphoma. Study conclusions and caveats: Relapsed/refractory patients reportedly had lower baseline diversity than newly diagnosed patients.

CDR3 size: 16 residues. V lost 3 bases and J lost 0, with 12 bases in between. Germline CDR1 and CDR2: MGHRA and YSYEKL. Sample: peripheral blood mononuclear cells (PBMCs), taken at baseline. This sequence joins TRBV4-1 and TRBJ2-1; D ambiguous. This sequence originates from a human donor with classical Hodgkin lymphoma. CDR3 coding DNA: TGCGCCAGCAGCCAGCTCCCCCCGAGCTCCTACAATGAGCAGTTCTTC. This translates into CASSQLPPSSYNEQFF.